The sample holds one count of the clone carrying this T cell receptor (beta chain). The data were produced by immunoSEQ multiplex PCR, yet TCRdb's version contains in-frame clones alone and is incomplete. The profile shows roughly 290,000 clones, around nine tenths of them singletons. Cohorts were based on clinical histories the participants reported. The junction had 6 bases not matched to a gene; V was cut back by 6 bases and J by 4 bases. The CDR3 runs 13 residues. Germline CDR1 reads MNHEY; CDR2 reads SVGAGI. These data are taken from a study of blood T cell repertoires in COVID-19. About the study: Sites across the United States, Italy and Spain contributed samples from acute and convalescent COVID-19.

The sequencing input was PBMCs or T cells enriched from blood (not recorded which). This chain links TRBV6-5 with TRBJ2-7, with 7 bases that match TRBD2. This receptor was identified in a woman aged 40 to 55 who had recovered from COVID-19. The CDR3 here is CASRLRESYEQYF. In DNA, the CDR3 is TGTGCCAGCAGGCTGCGGGAGTCTTACGAGCAGTACTTC.